The sequence of this TCR beta chain was determined in a study of shared clonotypes between healthy human individuals. Notes on the study in general: Generation probabilities were higher for clonotypes shared across all four sorted-subset donors than for unshared ones. Richness estimates generally favored naive over memory subsets.

TCRdb's table, derived via immunoSEQ multiplex PCR, lists solely in-frame clones and lacks some. The sample carries some 550,000 clones, 95% to 98% recorded once. The V and J ends lost 6 bases and 6 bases, in that order; junction bases with no gene match: 12. Germline V gene sequence: CDR1 MNHNS, CDR2 SASEGT. The CDR3 covers 15 residues. As for this clone: Its cognate antigen is unknown.

The rearrangement links TRBV6-1 to TRBJ2-3, with 7 bases fitting TRBD2. Sequenced input: naive CD4+ T cells sorted from blood. Described subset: CD45RA+ positively selected. This sequence was found in a woman aged 30 to 39 in good health. Here the CDR3 reads CASRAPGLIGDTQYF. In nucleotides, the CDR3 is TGTGCCAGCAGAGCGCCGGGACTAATTGGGGATACGCAGTATTTT.